The 24 T cell receptor beta chains listed next were all sequenced from one sample in a study of T cells in localized non-small cell lung cancer (dated by TCRdb to 2020 to 2022). To prepare the library, the immunoSEQ multiplex PCR assay was applied. Here the immuneACCESS table is served through TCRdb, limited to in-frame sequences with V and J called. Missing clones are a known gap in these copies; in checked studies unresolved V genes cover under half, and the rest lacks a known reason. The sample contains about 5,600 clones, around 28% of them found a single time. The top ten hold roughly 4.5% of the sample. Sequenced material: lung tumor tissue, taken before any cancer treatment. Every receptor here comes from a female donor aged 60 or older with stage I lung adenocarcinoma.

This clone has just a few counts. The chain combines TRBV7-7 with TRBJ1-5; no definite D call. The CDR3 covers 15 residues. CDR1 and CDR2 (germline): SSHAT, FNYEAQ (reference sequence). V dropped 4 bases and J dropped 5 bases, with 15 bases sitting between them. In DNA, the CDR3 is TGTGCCAGCAGCTCCGGAGTGAGAAAAGATCAGCCCCAGCATTTT. Its protein product is CASSSGVRKDQPQHF.

The sample holds a few counts of this clone. This chain connects TRBV11-3 to TRBJ1-2, with D unresolved. Trimming took 2 bases from V and 0 from J, leaving 13 bases between them. CDR3 length equals 16 residues. Germline lookup yields CDR1 SGHNT and CDR2 YENEEA. CDR3 sequence (DNA): TGTGCCAGCAGCTTAAGTAGGCAGACATCTAACTATGGCTACACCTTC. Translating gives CASSLSRQTSNYGYTF. The full variable domain, completed using reference TRBV11-3 and TRBJ1-2, is EAGVVQSPRYKIIEKKQPVAFWCNPISGHNTLYWYLQNLGQGPELLIRYENEEAVDDSQLPKDRFSAERLKGVDSTLKIQPAELGDSAVYLCASSLSRQTSNYGYTFGSGTRLTVV.

V usage is TRBV23-1 and J usage is TRBJ2-3; D not certain. TRBV23-1 is classed as an ORF, of uncertain function. This CDR3 region has 16 residues. Trimming took off 6 bases at V and 1 base at J, with 17 bases between the two ends. This chain's CDR3 is CASSQNRDGGTDTQYF. The CDR3 nucleotides read TGCGCCAGCAGCCAGAATAGGGATGGGGGCACAGATACGCAGTATTTT.

This clone occurred a few times. The V gene is TRBV6-7, the J gene TRBJ2-4; perhaps D is TRBD1 or TRBD2 (5 bases each). TRBV6-7 is classed as an ORF, of uncertain function. Trimming cost V 8 bases and J 0 bases, with 11 bases left between them. The CDR3 spans 14 residues. The CDR3 DNA reads TGTGCCAGCGATCTCGGGACAGCCAAAAACATTCAGTACTTC. This gives the protein CASDLGTAKNIQYF.

The sample holds a few counts of this clone. The missing CDR3 end, 1 residue past where the read stops, is filled in from the germline J gene. The chain links TRBV6-1 to TRBJ2-3; 7 bases fit TRBD2. The CDR3 runs to 17 residues. Trimming at V came to 1 base and at J to 5 bases, leaving 12 bases not matched to a gene. CDR1 and CDR2 from the germline V gene are MNHNS and SASEGT. CDR3 sequence: CASSEVLASGKKDTQYF. Incomplete CDR3 DNA: TGTGCCAGCAGTGAAGTTCTTGCTAGCGGTAAGAAAGATACGCAGTAT.

V and J are TRBV10-2 and TRBJ1-1, with a possible D match to TRBD1 (5 bases). Trimming took off 0 bases at V and 5 bases at J, with 13 bases between the two ends. There are 15 residues in the CDR3. Germline loops: CDR1 WSHSY, CDR2 SAAADI. CDR3 DNA sequence: TGCGCCAGCAGTGAGTCCGGGGGGGGAGGGACTGAAGCTTTCTTT. The encoded protein is CASSESGGGGTEAFF.

V and J are TRBV11-3 and TRBJ2-2; 7 nucleotides line up with TRBD2. Trimming cost V 4 bases and J 3 bases; bases outside gene matches: 2. This CDR3 spans 14 amino acids. Germline-derived CDR1 and CDR2 are SGHNT and YENEEA. CDR3 region: CASSSTSYTGELFF. CDR3 bases: TGTGCCAGCAGCTCGACTAGCTACACCGGGGAGCTGTTTTTT.

The chain employs TRBV5-1 and TRBJ2-3; D is possibly TRBD2 (6 bases). In germline, CDR1 is SGHRS, CDR2 YFSETQ. This CDR3 is built from 14 residues. The ends were cut back, 1 base at V and 5 bases at J, with 11 bases in the middle. The CDR3 nucleotides are TGCGCCAGCAGCTTGCGGGACGGGGGAGATACGCAGTATTTT. Its protein is CASSLRDGGDTQYF. The full variable domain, completed using reference TRBV5-1 and TRBJ2-3, is KAGVTQTPRYLIKTRGQQVTLSCSPISGHRSVSWYQQTPGQGLQFLFEYFSETQRNKGNFPGRFSGRQFSNSRSEMNVSTLELGDSALYLCASSLRDGGDTQYFGPGTRLTVL.

The sample holds one count of this clone. This chain connects TRBV28 to TRBJ1-4, with 12 bases that match TRBD1. This CDR3 has 19 residues. The trim removed 6 bases at V and 0 bases at J, leaving 11 bases unmatched. Germline assignment: CDR1 MDHEN and CDR2 SYDVKM. CDR3 sequence: CASRPTRDRGQATNEKLFF. The CDR3 nucleotides are TGTGCCAGCAGGCCTACCCGGGACAGGGGGCAGGCAACTAATGAAAAACTGTTTTTT.

This clone was counted a few times. V gene TRBV11-3 combines with J gene TRBJ2-1; D is undetermined. Germline CDR1 is SGHNT and CDR2 is YENEEA. V was cut by 1 base and J by 8 bases, with 21 bases left in between. CDR3 size: 17 residues. Written as DNA, the CDR3 is TGTGCCAGCAGCTTAGTATTGAGCTGGACCGGAATCGATGAGCAGTTCTTC. Its translation is CASSLVLSWTGIDEQFF.

This clone was seen ten or more times. The V call is TRBV6-8, the J call TRBJ2-5; 8 bases are a match to TRBD1. CDR1 MNHGY and CDR2 SAAAGT come from the germline V gene. V gave up 5 bases and J gave up 6 bases; unmatched junction bases: 11. There are 15 residues in the CDR3. The CDR3 region has the DNA TGTGCCAGCAGTCCTCGGACAGGGTTGATACAGACCCAGTACTTC. Amino acids: CASSPRTGLIQTQYF.

This clone was observed once. The chain uses TRBV18 and TRBJ2-1, with unresolved D. The CDR3 loop spans 12 amino acids. V dropped 2 bases and J dropped 9 bases, with 8 bases sitting between them. CDR1 is KGHSH, CDR2 LQKENI, per germline. The CDR3 region is CASSPEAREQFF. In DNA, the CDR3 is TGTGCCAGCTCACCAGAAGCGCGTGAGCAGTTCTTC.

CDR3 amino acids: CASTDYNSPLHF. CDR3 nucleotides: TGTGCCAGCACCGATTATAATTCACCCCTCCACTTT. The chain employs TRBV2 and TRBJ1-6, with D uncertain. CDR3 length: 12 amino acids. V dropped 7 bases and J dropped 4 bases, with 5 bases sitting between them. Per germline, CDR1 SNHLY and CDR2 FYNNEI.

The V call is TRBV29-1, the J call TRBJ1-4; D is uncertain. Trimming left V 5 bases short and J 0 bases short, with 19 bases between. CDR3 length: 17 amino acids. Per the germline V gene, CDR1 is SQVTM and CDR2 is ANQGSEA. This chain's CDR3 is CSVYLGRRHATNEKLFF. CDR3 bases: TGCAGCGTTTACCTGGGGAGGAGACATGCAACTAATGAAAAACTGTTTTTT.

The sample holds one count of this clone. This chain joins TRBV30 and TRBJ1-4, with D maybe TRBD1 (5 bases). The V end was cut by 1 base, the J end by 2 bases, with 14 bases between. The CDR3 sequence is 16 residues long. Germline V lookup: CDR1 GTSNPN, CDR2 SVGIG (reference sequence). This CDR3 reads CAWSAPHGGTNEKLFF. In DNA, the CDR3 is TGTGCCTGGAGTGCCCCTCATGGGGGGACTAATGAAAAACTGTTTTTT.

The chain is built from TRBV6-8 and TRBJ1-5; D might be TRBD1 (6 bases). CDR1 and CDR2 (germline): MNHGY, SAAAGT. The CDR3 sequence is 13 residues long. V was shortened by 6 bases and J by 7 bases, with 13 bases between the two germline ends. The CDR3 DNA reads TGTGCCAGCAGCCAAGGGGGGGTACAGCCCCAGCATTTT. Protein sequence: CASSQGGVQPQHF.

The chain carries TRBV29-1 and TRBJ1-2; 11 bases align to TRBD1. The CDR3 is made up of 12 amino acids. Germline assignment: CDR1 SQVTM and CDR2 ANQGSEA. Germline trimming cut 3 bases from V and 7 bases from J; bases unmatched to any gene: 1. The CDR3 loop is CSVEGQGGGYTF. The CDR3 nucleotides read TGCAGCGTTGAGGGACAGGGGGGTGGCTACACCTTC.

V and J are TRBV11-3 and TRBJ1-1; 11 bases are shared with TRBD1. The germline gives CDR1 SGHNT, CDR2 YENEEA. The V segment lost 5 bases and the J segment 4 bases; nucleotides outside the gene matches: 3. There are 14 residues in the CDR3. The CDR3 reads CASSRDRGSTEAFF. CDR3 sequence (DNA): TGTGCCAGCAGCAGGGACAGGGGGTCCACTGAAGCTTTCTTT.

The gene calls are TRBV7-6 and TRBJ2-3; 7 bases agree with TRBD1. Germline loops: CDR1 SGHVS, CDR2 FNYEAQ. The length of the CDR3 is 15 residues. The junction had 10 bases not matched to a gene; V was cut back by 6 bases and J by 4 bases. The CDR3 loop reads CASRLDRLEADTQYF. DNA for the CDR3: TGTGCCAGCAGATTGGACAGGTTGGAGGCAGATACGCAGTATTTT.

The V and J genes are TRBV30 and TRBJ1-3, with D possibly TRBD1 on 6 matching bases. CDR1 and CDR2 from the germline V gene are GTSNPN and SVGIG (reference sequence). The length of the CDR3 is 15 residues. Trimming shortened V by 0 bases and J by 4 bases, and 13 bases separated the two germline ends. CDR3 sequence (DNA): TGTGCCTGGAGTGTGCCGGGGGCGACCGGAAACACCATATATTTT. It yields the protein CAWSVPGATGNTIYF.

This clone was observed a few times. V gene TRBV28 combines with J gene TRBJ2-5; D gene uncertain. CDR1 and CDR2 (germline): MDHEN, SYDVKM. This CDR3 is built from 14 residues. V gave up 5 bases and J gave up 1 base, with 11 bases separating them. The CDR3 sequence: CASSLDGIQETQYF. The CDR3 DNA is TGTGCCAGCAGTCTAGATGGGATCCAAGAGACCCAGTACTTC.

The chain couples TRBV11-3 to TRBJ2-1; TRBD2 matches at 8 bases. CDR1 is SGHNT, CDR2 YENEEA, per germline. V shed 5 bases and J 2 bases; nucleotides not matched to a gene: 5. This CDR3 is built from 15 residues. The CDR3 DNA reads TGTGCCAGCAGCCGCGGGCGGGAGGCCTACAATGAGCAGTTCTTC. It yields the protein CASSRGREAYNEQFF. The full variable domain, rest sourced from reference TRBV11-3 and TRBJ2-1, is EAGVVQSPRYKIIEKKQPVAFWCNPISGHNTLYWYLQNLGQGPELLIRYENEEAVDDSQLPKDRFSAERLKGVDSTLKIQPAELGDSAVYLCASSRGREAYNEQFFGPGTRLTVL.

The chain employs TRBV14 and TRBJ2-3, with 8 bases fitting TRBD2. Germline V CDR1 and CDR2: SGHDN, FVKESK. V lost 4 bases, J lost 2 bases, and 2 bases stayed unmatched. The length of the CDR3 is 14 residues. CDR3 residues: CASSRLAFTDTQYF. The CDR3 DNA sequence: TGTGCCAGCAGCCGACTAGCGTTCACAGATACGCAGTATTTT. Full variable domain (missing parts from reference TRBV14 and TRBJ2-3): EAGVTQFPSHSVIEKGQTVTLRCDPISGHDNLYWYRRVMGKEIKFLLHFVKESKQDESGMPNNRFLAERTGGTYSTLKVQPAELEDSGVYFCASSRLAFTDTQYFGPGTRLTVL.

The rearrangement uses TRBV11-3 and TRBJ1-2; 9 positions agree with TRBD1. With V trimmed by 5 bases and J by 5 bases, 9 bases remained unmatched. The CDR3 loop spans 15 amino acids. CDR1 is SGHNT and CDR2 is YENEEA in the germline V gene. CDR3 sequence (DNA): TGTGCCAGCAGCCCAACCGGACAGGGGCGTTATGGCTACACCTTC. This gives the protein CASSPTGQGRYGYTF.